This T cell receptor beta chain was recorded in a study of CD4 T cells in relation to SARS-CoV-2 and coronaviruses. Study at large: The restricting HLA molecule for shared crossreactive spike epitopes was mapped. Study findings and constraints: In roughly 60% of donors, memory CD4+ clonotypes crossrecognized SARS-CoV-2 and at least one common cold coronavirus spike. Compared with monoreactive clones, crossreactive clones showed significantly weaker SARS-CoV-2 expansion.

The CDR3 has 12 residues. V was shortened by 2 bases and J by 7 bases, with 8 bases between the two germline ends. Germline-derived CDR1 and CDR2 are KGHSH and LQKENI. Method: immunoSEQ multiplex PCR; TCRdb's copy keeps in-frame clones and lacks some. The data contain around 23,000 clones, around 80% of them singletons. Unexposed donor CD4+ T cells date from about 2011-2019, before the COVID-19 pandemic. The cells were cultured for approximately 10 days before CD4+ T cells were isolated. In this sample, this clone turned up a few times. Antigen unknown. Sequenced material: CD4+ T cells from PBMCs, cultured in vitro. V is TRBV18 and J is TRBJ1-1; D is unclear. The clonotype originates from a human donor in good health. The CDR3 bases are TGTGCCAGCTCACCAGGTACTGATGAAGCTTTCTTT. Residues: CASSPGTDEAFF. The entire variable domain, with the rest obtained from reference TRBV18 and TRBJ1-1, is as follows: NAGVMQNPRHLVRRRGQEARLRCSPMKGHSHVYWYRQLPEEGLKFMVYLQKENIIDESGMPKERFSAEFPKEGPSILRIQQVVRGDSAAYFCASSPGTDEAFFGQGTRLTVV.